The entry below describes one TCR beta chain. What it binds is unknown. This entry is derived from a study of lymphopenia after photon versus proton radiotherapy. Study-level points and caveats: Relative stability marked proton patients; photon patients lost diversity and naive cells. A bigger post-nadir fall in TCR diversity correlated inversely with survival time in deceased patients. Authors raise, but do not show, better survival with proton therapy. After the lymphocyte nadir, photon-treated repertoires showed oligoclonal expansion, especially of CD8+ Temra cells.

Libraries were prepared by immunoSEQ multiplex PCR; TCRdb keeps only in-frame clonotypes and omits some of them. The sample has approximately 30,000 clones; roughly four fifths are singletons. Source: peripheral blood, taken from a patient treated with photon-based radiotherapy. This clonotype was obtained from a woman aged 50 to 60 with pancreatic cancer.

DNA of the CDR3: TGTGCCAGCAGCCCGAGGACTAGCGGGGTAAACACCGGGGAGCTGTTTTTT. Amino acid sequence: CASSPRTSGVNTGELFF. V and J are TRBV7-9 and TRBJ2-2; TRBD2 matches at 12 bases. Looked up from germline, CDR1 is SEHNR and CDR2 is FQNEAQ (reference sequence). V shed 5 bases and J 2 bases; nucleotides not matched to a gene: 6. The CDR3 spans 17 residues. The complete variable domain, with remaining parts taken from reference TRBV7-9 and TRBJ2-2, reads DTGVSQNPRHKITKRGQNVTFRCDPISEHNRLYWYRQTLGQGPEFLTYFQNEAQLEKSRLLSDRFSAERPKGSFSTLEIQRTEQGDSAMYLCASSPRTSGVNTGELFFGEGSRLTVL.